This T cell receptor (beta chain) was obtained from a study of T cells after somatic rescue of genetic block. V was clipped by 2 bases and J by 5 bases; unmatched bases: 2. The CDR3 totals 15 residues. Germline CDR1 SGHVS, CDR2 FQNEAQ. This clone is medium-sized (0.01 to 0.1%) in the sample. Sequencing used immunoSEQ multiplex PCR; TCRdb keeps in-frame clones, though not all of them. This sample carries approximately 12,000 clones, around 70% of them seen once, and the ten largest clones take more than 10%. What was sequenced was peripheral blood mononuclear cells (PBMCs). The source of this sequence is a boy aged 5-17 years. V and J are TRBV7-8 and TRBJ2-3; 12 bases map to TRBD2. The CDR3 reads CASSLLAGGKDTQYF. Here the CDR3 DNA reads TGTGCCAGCAGCTTACTAGCGGGAGGGAAAGATACGCAGTATTTT.